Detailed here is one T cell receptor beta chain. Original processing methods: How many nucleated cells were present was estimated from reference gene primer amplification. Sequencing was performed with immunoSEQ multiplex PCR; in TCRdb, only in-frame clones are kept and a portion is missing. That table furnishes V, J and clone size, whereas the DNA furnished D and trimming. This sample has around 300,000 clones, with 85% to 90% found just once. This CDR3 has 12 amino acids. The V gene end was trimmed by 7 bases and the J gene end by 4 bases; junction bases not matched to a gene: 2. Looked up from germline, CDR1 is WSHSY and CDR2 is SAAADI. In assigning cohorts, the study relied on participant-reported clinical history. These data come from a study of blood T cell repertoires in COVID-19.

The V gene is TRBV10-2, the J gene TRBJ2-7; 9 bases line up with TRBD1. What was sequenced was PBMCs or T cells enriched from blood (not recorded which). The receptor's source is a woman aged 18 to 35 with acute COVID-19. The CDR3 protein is CASTDRGYEQYF. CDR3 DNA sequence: TGCGCCAGCACGGACAGGGGATACGAGCAGTACTTC.